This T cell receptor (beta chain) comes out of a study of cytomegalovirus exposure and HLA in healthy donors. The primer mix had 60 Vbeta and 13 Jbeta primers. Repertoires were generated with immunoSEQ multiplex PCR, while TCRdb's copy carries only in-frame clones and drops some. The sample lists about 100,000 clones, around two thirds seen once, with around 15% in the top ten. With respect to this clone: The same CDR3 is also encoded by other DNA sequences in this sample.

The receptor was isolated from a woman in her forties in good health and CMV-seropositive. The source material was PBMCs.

The CDR3 nucleotides read TGTGCCAGCTCCACATCCGGGACAGGGCCCTACGAGCAGTACTTC. This translates into CASSTSGTGPYEQYF. The chain joins TRBV6-6 to TRBJ2-7; TRBD1 agrees at 9 bases. The V gene end was trimmed by 8 bases and the J gene end by 2 bases; junction bases not matched to a gene: 10. Per germline, CDR1 MNHNY and CDR2 SVGAGI (reference sequence). CDR3 size: 15 residues.